The sequence of this T cell receptor (beta chain) was determined in a study of shared clonotypes between healthy human individuals. Overall study findings and caveats: Some clonotypes were shared by all four sorted-subset donors, while others were not shared. The non-shared ones had lower generation probabilities than the shared ones. In this cohort, only blood was sampled, and tissue repertoires likely differ. Relative to memory subsets, naive subsets generally showed larger estimated richness.

The table came from immunoSEQ multiplex PCR; TCRdb's copy has only in-frame clones and leaves some out. The profile shows about 1.1 million clones, more than 75% of them singletons. Germline-derived CDR1 and CDR2 are LNHDA and SQIVND (reference sequence). The CDR3 spans 11 residues. V was trimmed by 4 bases and J by 6 bases, leaving 4 bases between them. Notes on this clone: Antigen: not known.

The sample was memory CD4+ T cells from PBMCs. The subset: CD45RA-negative fraction. The origin of this receptor is a man aged 18 to 29 in good health. Some clones in this sample may be carry-over from other donors' samples. The V gene is TRBV19, the J gene TRBJ2-1; D ambiguous. CDR3 DNA: TGTGCCAGTAGTAAATCCAATGAGCAGTTCTTC. Its translation is CASSKSNEQFF.